This TCR beta chain comes out of a study of cytotoxic CD8 clonotypes in ibrutinib-treated CLL (dated by TCRdb to the early 2020s). Study-level background: The cohort was composed of around twelve relapsed/refractory and about 15 treatment-naive patients; IGHV unmutated status was identified in approximately 17 patients. Cryopreserved peripheral blood mononuclear cells were obtained before treatment, at response, and at either sustained remission or disease progression. Every sample from remission and from progressive disease was obtained while the patients were still on ibrutinib. Partial responses were observed in around 25 patients and complete responses in 2; after a median follow-up of around 68 months, remission was maintained in 14 patients and progression was observed in roughly twelve. On average, each sample yielded around 230,000 productive templates and 85,000 to 95,000 productive rearrangements. The response samples were drawn at a median of approximately 12 months into treatment, with a range of roughly 6 to 40 months. Of the roughly 86 people in the trial, 26 had longitudinal samples available. Paper-wide results and their limitations: At ibrutinib response clonality went up, during sustained remission it held steady, and at progression it dropped back toward baseline. Public clonotypes were found to be uncommon and were observed to contract or remain stable during treatment; the increase in clonality was shown to reflect expansion of private clonotypes at ibrutinib response. Baseline clonality exceeded that of age-matched healthy donors and correlated strongly with circulating CD8+ T-cell counts. Sustained-remission and progressing patients did not have matched sampling times, and lymph node repertoires were not examined.

Including cysteine and phenylalanine, the CDR3 has 14 amino acids. Kept here is only the CDR3 DNA, which spans 42 bases and is read in frame from base 1. From the germline V gene (reference sequence), CDR1 is SSHAT and CDR2 is FNYEAQ. The goal of deep resolution MiSeq sequencing was a depth between 1 in 1 million and 1 in 200,000 T cells, and coverage averaged 10x per clonotype. The immunoSEQ hsTCRB Kit was used to generate the TCR beta libraries. As for the authors' bioinformatics: The data were analyzed with ImmunoSEQ Analyzer and ImmunoSEQ Data Assistant, and V, D and J gene assignments followed IMGT definitions. Clonality, which ranges from 0 to 1, was calculated by subtracting the normalized Shannon entropy of productive rearrangement frequencies from one. Public clonotype analysis was restricted to overrepresented clonotypes comprising at least 0.05% of each patient's repertoire. About a dozen age-matched healthy donor repertoires from immuneACCESS served as clonality controls. TCRdb's version of the immuneACCESS table is confined to in-frame rearrangements and falls short of the full clone set. An unresolved V gene accounts for under half of the shortfall where checked; the remainder is of unknown origin. D and trimming come from the DNA, and the V and J calls and clone size come from that table. The table for this sample lists roughly 160,000 clones; approximately 80% of them were counted only once. The top ten constitute roughly 4.5% of the sample.

Concerning this clone: Its antigen has not been determined. One end of the junction does not line up with germline, which may come from a read error.

The sample's time point label, in plain terms: less than 30 months on ibrutinib. For TCR beta library preparation, roughly 2 micrograms of genomic DNA were extracted from the cryopreserved PBMCs. Longitudinal blood samples from CLL patients on ibrutinib monotherapy underwent high-throughput TCR beta sequencing. The patients were enrolled in a single-center, open-label phase 2 trial of ibrutinib monotherapy. The receptor was isolated from a human donor with chronic lymphocytic leukemia. The chain was built from TRBV7-7 and TRBJ2-5; the D gene assignment is ambiguous. The source was PBMCs, collected after 24 months of ibrutinib treatment. The sequence in DNA is TGTGCTAGCAGCTTACAAGGTGGCCAAGAGACCCAGTACTTC. The encoded protein is CASSLQGGQETQYF.